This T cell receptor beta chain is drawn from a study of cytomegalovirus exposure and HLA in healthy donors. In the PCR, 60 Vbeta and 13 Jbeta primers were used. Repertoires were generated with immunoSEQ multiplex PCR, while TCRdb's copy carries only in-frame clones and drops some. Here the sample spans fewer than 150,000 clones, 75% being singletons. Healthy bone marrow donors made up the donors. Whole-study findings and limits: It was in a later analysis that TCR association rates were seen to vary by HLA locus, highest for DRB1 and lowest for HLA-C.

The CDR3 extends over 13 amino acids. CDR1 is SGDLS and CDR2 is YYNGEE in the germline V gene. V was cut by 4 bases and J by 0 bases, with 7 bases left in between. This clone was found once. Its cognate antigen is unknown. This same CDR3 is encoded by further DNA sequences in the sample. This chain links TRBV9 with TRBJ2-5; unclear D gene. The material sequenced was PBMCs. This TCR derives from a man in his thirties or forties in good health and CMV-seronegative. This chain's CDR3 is CASSPPYQETQYF. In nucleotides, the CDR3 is TGTGCCAGCAGCCCTCCGTACCAAGAGACCCAGTACTTC. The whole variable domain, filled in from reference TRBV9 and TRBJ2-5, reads DSGVTQTPKHLITATGQRVTLRCSPRSGDLSVYWYQQSLDQGLQFLIQYYNGEERAKGNILERFSAQQFPDLHSELNLSSLELGDSALYFCASSPPYQETQYFGPGTRLLVL.